This note documents a single TCR beta chain sequence. The source of the sample is a study of blood T cell repertoires in COVID-19. Study at large: From the United States, Italy and Spain came samples of acute and convalescent COVID-19.

Someone with COVID-19 had been met by exposed participants within 2 weeks before study entry. The protocol was immunoSEQ multiplex PCR, while the TCRdb copy is restricted to in-frame clones and leaves out a portion. The sample lists about 140,000 clones; 75% to 90% were seen once. The sequencing input was PBMCs or T cells enriched from blood (not recorded which). The sequence derives from a man between 65 and 85 years old who had been exposed to COVID-19.

The CDR3 DNA sequence: TGTGCCAGCAGCAAAGGGGCAGCGGGGAACTCCTACGAGCAGTACTTC. Encoded protein: CASSKGAAGNSYEQYF. J is TRBJ2-7 and V is TRBV21-1; the D call in the table, TRBD2, was not verified against the DNA. TRBV21-1 constitutes a pseudogene. The CDR3 length is 16 residues.